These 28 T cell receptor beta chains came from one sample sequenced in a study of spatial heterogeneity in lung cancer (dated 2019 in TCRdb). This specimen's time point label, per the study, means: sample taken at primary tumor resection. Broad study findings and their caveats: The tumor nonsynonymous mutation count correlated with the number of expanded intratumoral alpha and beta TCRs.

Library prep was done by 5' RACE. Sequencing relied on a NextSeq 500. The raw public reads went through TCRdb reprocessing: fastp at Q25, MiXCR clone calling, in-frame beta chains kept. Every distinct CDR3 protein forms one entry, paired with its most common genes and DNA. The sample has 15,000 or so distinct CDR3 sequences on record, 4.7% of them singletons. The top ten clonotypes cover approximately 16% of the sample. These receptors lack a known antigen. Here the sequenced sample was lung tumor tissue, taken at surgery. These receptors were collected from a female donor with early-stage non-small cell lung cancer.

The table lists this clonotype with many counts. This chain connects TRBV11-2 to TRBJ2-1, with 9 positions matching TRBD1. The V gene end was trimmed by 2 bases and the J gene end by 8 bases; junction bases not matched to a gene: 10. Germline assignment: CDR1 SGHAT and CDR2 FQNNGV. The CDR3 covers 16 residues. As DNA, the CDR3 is TGTGCCAGCAGCTTAACTACTAGAGACAGGGGGTATGAGCAGTTCTTC. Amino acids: CASSLTTRDRGYEQFF.

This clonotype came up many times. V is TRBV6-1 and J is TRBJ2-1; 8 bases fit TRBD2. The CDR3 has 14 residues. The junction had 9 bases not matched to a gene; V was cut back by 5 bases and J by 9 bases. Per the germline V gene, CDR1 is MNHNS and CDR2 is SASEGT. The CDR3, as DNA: TGTGCCAGCAGTCTAACGGGGGGGCCGGGTGAGCAGTTCTTC. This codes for CASSLTGGPGEQFF.

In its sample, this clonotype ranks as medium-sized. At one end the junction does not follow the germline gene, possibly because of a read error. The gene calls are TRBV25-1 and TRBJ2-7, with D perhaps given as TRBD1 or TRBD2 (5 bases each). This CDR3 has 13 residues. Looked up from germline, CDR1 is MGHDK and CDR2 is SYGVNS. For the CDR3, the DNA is TGTGCCAGCAGTTGGGGCGGGTCCTACGGGCAGTACTTC. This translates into CASSWGGSYGQYF.

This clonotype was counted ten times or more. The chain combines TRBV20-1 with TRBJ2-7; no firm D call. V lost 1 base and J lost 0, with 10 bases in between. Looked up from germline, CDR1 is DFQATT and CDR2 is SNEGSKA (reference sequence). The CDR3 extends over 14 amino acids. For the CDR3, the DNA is TGCAGTGCTAGAGCCCACGGCCGCTCCTACGAGCAGTACTTC. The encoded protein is CSARAHGRSYEQYF.

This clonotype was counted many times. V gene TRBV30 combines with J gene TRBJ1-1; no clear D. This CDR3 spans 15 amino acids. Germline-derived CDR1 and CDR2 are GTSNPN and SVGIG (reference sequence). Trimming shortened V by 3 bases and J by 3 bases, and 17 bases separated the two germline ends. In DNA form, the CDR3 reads TGTGCCTGGAGAATGGGCCTCGGGCCTCACACTGAAGCTTTCTTT. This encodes CAWRMGLGPHTEAFF.

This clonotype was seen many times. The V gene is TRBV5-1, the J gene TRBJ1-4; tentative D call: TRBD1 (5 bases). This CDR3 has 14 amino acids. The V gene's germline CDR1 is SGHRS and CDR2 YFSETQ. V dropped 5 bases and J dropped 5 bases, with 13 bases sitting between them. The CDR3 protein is CASSFDSVNEKLFF. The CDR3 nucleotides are TGCGCCAGCAGTTTTGACAGCGTCAATGAAAAACTGTTTTTT.

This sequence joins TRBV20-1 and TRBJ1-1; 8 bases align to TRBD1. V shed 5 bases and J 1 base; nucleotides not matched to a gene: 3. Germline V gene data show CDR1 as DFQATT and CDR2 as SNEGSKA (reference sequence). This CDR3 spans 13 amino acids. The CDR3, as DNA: TGCAGTGCTCTGACAGGGGAGAACACTGAAGCTTTCTTT. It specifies CSALTGENTEAFF.

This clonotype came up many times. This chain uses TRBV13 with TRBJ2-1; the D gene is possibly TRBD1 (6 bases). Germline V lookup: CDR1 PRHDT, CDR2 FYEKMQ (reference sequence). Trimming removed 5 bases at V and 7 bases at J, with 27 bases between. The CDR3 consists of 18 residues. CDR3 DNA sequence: TGTGCCAGCAGCCACTCCAGCCAGGGTAGGGGACATAGAAATGAGCAGTTCTTC. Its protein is CASSHSSQGRGHRNEQFF.

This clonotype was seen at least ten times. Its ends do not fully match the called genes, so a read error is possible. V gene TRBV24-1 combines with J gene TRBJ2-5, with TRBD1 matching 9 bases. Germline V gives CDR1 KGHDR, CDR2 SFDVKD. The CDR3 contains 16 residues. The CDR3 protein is CATSDPRTGAEETLYF. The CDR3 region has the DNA TGTGCCACCAGTGACCCTCGGACAGGGGCCGAAGAGACCCTGTACTTC.

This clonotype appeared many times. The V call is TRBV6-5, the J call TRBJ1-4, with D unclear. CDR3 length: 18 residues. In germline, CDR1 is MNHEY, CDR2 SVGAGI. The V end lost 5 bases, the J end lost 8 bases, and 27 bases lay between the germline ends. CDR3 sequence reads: CASSRRTPTASMGEKLFF. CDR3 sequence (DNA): TGTGCCAGCAGTCGTCGAACACCCACTGCTTCCATGGGGGAAAAACTGTTTTTT.

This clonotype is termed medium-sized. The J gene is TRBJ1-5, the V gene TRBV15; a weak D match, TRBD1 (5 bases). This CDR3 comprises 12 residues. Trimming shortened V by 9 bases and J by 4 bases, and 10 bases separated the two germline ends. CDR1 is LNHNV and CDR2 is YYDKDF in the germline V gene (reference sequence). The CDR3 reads CATSTVNQPQHF. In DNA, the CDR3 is TGTGCCACTTCGACAGTAAATCAGCCCCAGCATTTT. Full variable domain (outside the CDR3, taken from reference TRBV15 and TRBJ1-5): DAMVIQNPRYQVTQFGKPVTLSCSQTLNHNVMYWYQQKSSQAPKLLFHYYDKDFNNEADTPDNFQSRRPNTSFCFLDIRSPGLGDTAMYLCATSTVNQPQHFGDGTRLSIL.

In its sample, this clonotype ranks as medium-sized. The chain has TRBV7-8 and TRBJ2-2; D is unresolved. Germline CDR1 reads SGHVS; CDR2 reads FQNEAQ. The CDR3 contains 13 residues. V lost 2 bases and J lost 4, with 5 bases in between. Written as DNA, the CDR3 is TGTGCCAGCAGCTTATCAGTCACCGGGGAGCTGTTTTTT. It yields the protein CASSLSVTGELFF. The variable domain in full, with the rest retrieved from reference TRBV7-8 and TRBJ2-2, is GAGVSQSPRYKVAKRGQDVALRCDPISGHVSLFWYQQALGQGPEFLTYFQNEAQLDKSGLPSDRFFAERPEGSVSTLKIQRTQQEDSAVYLCASSLSVTGELFFGEGSRLTVL.

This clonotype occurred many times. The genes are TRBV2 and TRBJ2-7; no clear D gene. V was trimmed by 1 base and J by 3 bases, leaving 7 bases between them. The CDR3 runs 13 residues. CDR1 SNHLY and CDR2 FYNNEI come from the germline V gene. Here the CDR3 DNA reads TGTGCCAGCAGTGAAGACTCTAACTACGAGCAGTACTTC. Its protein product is CASSEDSNYEQYF.

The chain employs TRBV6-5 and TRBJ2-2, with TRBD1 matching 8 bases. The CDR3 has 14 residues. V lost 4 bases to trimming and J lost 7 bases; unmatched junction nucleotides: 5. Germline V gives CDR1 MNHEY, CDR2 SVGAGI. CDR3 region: CASSWTGPGGELFF. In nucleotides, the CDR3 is TGTGCCAGCAGTTGGACAGGGCCGGGCGGGGAGCTGTTTTTT.

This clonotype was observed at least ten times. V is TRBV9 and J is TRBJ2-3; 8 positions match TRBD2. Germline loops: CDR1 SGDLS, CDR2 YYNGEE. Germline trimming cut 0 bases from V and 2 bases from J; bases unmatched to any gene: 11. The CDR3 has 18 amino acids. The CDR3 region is CASSVGGGAGAPTDTQYF. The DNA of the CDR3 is TGTGCCAGCAGCGTAGGAGGGGGAGCGGGGGCTCCCACAGATACGCAGTATTTT.

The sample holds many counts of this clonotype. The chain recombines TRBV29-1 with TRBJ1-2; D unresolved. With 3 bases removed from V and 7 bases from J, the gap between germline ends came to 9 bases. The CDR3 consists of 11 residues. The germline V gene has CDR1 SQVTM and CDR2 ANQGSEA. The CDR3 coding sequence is TGCAGCGTTGACAGGTTAGGTGGCTACACCTTC. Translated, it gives CSVDRLGGYTF.

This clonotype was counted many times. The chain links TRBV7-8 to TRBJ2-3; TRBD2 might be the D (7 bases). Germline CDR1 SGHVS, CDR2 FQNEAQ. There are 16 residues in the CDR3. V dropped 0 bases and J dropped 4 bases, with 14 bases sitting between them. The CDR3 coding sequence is TGTGCCAGCAGCTTAGCGTCGGGGGGCGGGTCAGATACGCAGTATTTT. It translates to CASSLASGGGSDTQYF.

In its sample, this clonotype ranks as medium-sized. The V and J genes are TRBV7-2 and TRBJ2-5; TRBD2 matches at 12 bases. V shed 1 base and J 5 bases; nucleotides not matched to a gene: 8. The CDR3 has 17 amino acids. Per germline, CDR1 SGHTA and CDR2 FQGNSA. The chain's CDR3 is CASSLGALAGGLETQYF. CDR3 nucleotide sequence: TGTGCCAGCAGCTTAGGGGCCCTAGCGGGGGGGCTTGAGACCCAGTACTTC.

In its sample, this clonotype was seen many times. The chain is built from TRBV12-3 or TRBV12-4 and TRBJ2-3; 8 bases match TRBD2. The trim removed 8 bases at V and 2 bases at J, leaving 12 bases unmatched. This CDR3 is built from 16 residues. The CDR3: CASLPWTGGDTDTQYF. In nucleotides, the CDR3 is TGTGCCAGCCTCCCCTGGACGGGGGGGGACACAGATACGCAGTATTTT.

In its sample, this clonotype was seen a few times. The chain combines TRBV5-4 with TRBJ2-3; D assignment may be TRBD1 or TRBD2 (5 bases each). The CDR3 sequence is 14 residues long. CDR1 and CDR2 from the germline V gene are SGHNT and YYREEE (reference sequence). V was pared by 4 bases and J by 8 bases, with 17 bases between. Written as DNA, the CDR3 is TGTGCCAGCAGCCGGGGCCCCCTTGATGGTACGCAGTATTTT. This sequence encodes CASSRGPLDGTQYF.

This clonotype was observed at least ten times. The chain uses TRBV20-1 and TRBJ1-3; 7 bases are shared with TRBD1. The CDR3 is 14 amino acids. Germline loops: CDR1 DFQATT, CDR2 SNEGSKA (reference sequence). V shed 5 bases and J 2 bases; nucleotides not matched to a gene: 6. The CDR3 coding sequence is TGCAGTGCTGCCCACAGGGGAACTGGAAACACCATATATTTT. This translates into CSAAHRGTGNTIYF.

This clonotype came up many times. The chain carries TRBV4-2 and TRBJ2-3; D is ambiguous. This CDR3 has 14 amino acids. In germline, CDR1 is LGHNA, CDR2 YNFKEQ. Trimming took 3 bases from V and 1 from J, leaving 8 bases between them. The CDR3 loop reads CASSQGRGTDTQYF. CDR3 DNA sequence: TGTGCCAGCAGCCAGGGCAGAGGCACAGATACGCAGTATTTT.

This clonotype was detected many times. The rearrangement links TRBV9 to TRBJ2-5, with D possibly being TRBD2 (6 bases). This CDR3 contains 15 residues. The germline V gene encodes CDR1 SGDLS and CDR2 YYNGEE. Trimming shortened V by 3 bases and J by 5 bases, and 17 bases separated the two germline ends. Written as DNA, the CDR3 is TGTGCCAGCAGCGAGGACCCTATGAGCGGGGAGACCCAGTACTTC. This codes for CASSEDPMSGETQYF.

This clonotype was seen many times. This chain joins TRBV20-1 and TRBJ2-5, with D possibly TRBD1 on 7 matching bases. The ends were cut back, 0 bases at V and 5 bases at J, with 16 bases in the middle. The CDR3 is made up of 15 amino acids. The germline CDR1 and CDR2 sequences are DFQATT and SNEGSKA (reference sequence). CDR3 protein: CSARDEAPGGETQYF. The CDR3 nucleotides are TGCAGTGCTAGAGATGAAGCCCCAGGGGGGGAGACCCAGTACTTC.

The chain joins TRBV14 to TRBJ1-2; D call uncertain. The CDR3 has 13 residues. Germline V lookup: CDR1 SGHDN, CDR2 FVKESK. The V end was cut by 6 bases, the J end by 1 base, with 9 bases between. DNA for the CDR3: TGTGCCAGCAGGGGCAGCCTTAACTATGGCTACACCTTC. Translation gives CASRGSLNYGYTF.

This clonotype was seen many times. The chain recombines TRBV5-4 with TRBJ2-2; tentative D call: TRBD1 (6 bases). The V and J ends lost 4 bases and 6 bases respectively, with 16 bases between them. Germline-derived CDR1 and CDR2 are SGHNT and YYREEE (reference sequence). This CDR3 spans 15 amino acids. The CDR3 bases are TGTGCCAGCAGCATAATGGGACAAGTGGCCGGGGAGCTGTTTTTT. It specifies CASSIMGQVAGELFF.

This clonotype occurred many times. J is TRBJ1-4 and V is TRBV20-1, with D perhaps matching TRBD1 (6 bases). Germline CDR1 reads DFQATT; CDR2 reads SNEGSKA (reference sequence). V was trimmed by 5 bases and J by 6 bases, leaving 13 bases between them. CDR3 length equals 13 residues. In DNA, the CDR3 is TGCAGTGCTGTTGACAGGCAGGATGAAAAACTGTTTTTT. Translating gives CSAVDRQDEKLFF.

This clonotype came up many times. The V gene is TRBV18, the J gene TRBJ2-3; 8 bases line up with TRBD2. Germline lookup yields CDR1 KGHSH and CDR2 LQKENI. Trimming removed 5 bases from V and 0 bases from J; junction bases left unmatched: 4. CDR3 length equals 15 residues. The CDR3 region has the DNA TGTGCCAGCTCAATAGCGGGGCCCAGCACAGATACGCAGTATTTT. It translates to CASSIAGPSTDTQYF.